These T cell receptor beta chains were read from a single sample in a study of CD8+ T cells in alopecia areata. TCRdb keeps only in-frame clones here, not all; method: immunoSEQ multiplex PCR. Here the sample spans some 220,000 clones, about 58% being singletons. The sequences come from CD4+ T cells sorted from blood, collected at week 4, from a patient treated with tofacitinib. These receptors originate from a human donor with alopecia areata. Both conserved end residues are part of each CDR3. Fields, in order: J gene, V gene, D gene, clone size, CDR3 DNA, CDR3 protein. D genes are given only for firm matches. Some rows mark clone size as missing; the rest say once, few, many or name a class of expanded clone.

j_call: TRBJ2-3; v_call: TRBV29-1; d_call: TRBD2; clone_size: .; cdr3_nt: TGCAGCGTTACTAGCGCTAGCACAGATACGCAGTATTTT; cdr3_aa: CSVTSASTDTQYF
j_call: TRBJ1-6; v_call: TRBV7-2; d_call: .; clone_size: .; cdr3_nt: TGTGCCAGCAGCCCCGGGGTGATAGGGAGTAATTCACCCCTCCACTTT; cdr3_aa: CASSPGVIGSNSPLHF
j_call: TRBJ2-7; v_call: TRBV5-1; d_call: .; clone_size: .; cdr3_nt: TGCGCCAGCAGCTTGGCCGGGGGCGGTTACGAGCAGTACTTC; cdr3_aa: CASSLAGGGYEQYF
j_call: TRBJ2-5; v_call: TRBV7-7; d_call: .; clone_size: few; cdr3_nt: TGTGCCAGCAGCTCTACTAGCAAAGAGACCCAGTACTTC; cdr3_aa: CASSSTSKETQYF
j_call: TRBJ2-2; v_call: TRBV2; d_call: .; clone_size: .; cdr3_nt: TGTGCCAGCAGTGAATCTATGATGGGGACCGGGGAGCTGTTTTTT; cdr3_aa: CASSESMMGTGELFF
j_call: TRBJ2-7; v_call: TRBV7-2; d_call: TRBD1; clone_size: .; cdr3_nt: TGTGCCAGCAGCTTAGGAACAGGGGGCGCGCAGTACTTC; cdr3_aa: CASSLGTGGAQYF
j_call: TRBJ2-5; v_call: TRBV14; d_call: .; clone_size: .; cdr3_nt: TGTGCCAGCAGCCTTACAGGATTCGAAGAGACCCAGTACTTC; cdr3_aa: CASSLTGFEETQYF
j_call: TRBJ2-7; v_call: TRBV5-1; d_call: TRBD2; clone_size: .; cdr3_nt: TGCGCCAGCAGCCAGGGACTAGCTGAGAGGGAGCAGTACTTC; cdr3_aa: CASSQGLAEREQYF
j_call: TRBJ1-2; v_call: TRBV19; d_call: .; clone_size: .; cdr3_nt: TGTGCCAGTACCCTCGGCGGACGGTATGGCTACACCTTC; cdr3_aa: CASTLGGRYGYTF
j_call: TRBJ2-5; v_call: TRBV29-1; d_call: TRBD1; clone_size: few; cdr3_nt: TGCAGCGTTGAAAGGGGCGGGACAGGGGTATCAGAGACCCAGTACTTC; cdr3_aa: CSVERGGTGVSETQYF
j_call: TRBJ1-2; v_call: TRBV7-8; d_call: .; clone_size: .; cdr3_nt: TGTGCCAGCAGCTTAGAGACCCAGACCAGTAACTATGGCTACACCTTC; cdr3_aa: CASSLETQTSNYGYTF
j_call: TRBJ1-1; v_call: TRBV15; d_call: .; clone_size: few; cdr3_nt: TGTGCCACCAGCCCCGCACGGGATCTGGGAGCTTTCTTT; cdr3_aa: CATSPARDLGAFF
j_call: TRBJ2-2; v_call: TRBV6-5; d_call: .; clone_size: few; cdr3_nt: TGTGCCAGCAGTTACTCGGTTACCGGGGAGCTGTTTTTT; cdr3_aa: CASSYSVTGELFF
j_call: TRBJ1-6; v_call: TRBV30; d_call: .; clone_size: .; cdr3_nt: TGTGCCTGGGAAGGGGTAAGGTCACCCCTCCACTTT; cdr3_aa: CAWEGVRSPLHF
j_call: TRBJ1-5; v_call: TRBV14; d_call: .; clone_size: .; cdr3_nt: TGTGCCAGCAGCCAAGAGAAACATCAGCCCCAGCATTTT; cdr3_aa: CASSQEKHQPQHF
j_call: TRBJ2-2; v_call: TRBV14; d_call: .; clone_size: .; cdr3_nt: TGTGCCAGCAGCCCCCACAAGAACACCGGGGAGCTGTTTTTT; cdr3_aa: CASSPHKNTGELFF
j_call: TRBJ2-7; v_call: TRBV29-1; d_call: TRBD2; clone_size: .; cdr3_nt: TGCAGCGTTGGCTTACTAGCGGGGGGTCACGAGCAGTACTTC; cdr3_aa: CSVGLLAGGHEQYF
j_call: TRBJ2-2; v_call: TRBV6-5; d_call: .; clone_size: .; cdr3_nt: TGTGCCAGCAGGGCTTCGAACACCGGGGAGCTGTTTTTT; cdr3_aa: CASRASNTGELFF
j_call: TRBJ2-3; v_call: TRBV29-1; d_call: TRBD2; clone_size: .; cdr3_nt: TGCAGCGTTGCTAGCGGGGTAGTCAGCACAGATACGCAGTATTTT; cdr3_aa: CSVASGVVSTDTQYF
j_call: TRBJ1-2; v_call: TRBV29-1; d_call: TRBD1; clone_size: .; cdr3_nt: TGCAGCGCTAGATCTGACAGGGTAATTGGCTACACCTTC; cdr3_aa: CSARSDRVIGYTF
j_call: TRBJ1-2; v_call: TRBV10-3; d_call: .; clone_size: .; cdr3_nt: TGTGCCATCAGTGAGGATAGTGGCTACACCTTC; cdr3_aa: CAISEDSGYTF
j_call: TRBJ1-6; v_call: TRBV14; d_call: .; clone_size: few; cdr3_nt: TGTGCCAGCAGCCAAGGGAGAGGGTTTGGGTCACCCCTCCACTTT; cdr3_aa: CASSQGRGFGSPLHF
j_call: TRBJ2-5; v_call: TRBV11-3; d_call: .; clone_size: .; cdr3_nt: TGTGCCAGCAGCTTCGGGCTGGGAGAGACCCAGTACTTC; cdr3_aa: CASSFGLGETQYF
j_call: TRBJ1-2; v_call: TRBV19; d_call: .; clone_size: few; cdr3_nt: TGTGCCAGTAGTTTGGGAGTGGGGAACTATGGCTACACCTTC; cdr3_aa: CASSLGVGNYGYTF
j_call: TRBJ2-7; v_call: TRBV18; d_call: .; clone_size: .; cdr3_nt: TGTGCCAGCTCACCACCGCCTGGGGGGCTCGAGCAGTACTTC; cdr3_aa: CASSPPPGGLEQYF
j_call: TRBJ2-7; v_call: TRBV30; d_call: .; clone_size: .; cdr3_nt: TGTGCCTGGAGCCCCCTCGGGCAGGGCAAGACCTACGAGCAGTACTTC; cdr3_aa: CAWSPLGQGKTYEQYF
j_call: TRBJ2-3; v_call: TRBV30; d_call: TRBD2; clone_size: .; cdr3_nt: TGTGCCTGGAGTGGTAGCGGGGTTGTGGATACGCAGTATTTT; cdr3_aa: CAWSGSGVVDTQYF
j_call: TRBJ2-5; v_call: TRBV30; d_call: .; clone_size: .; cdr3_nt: TGTGCCTGGGGCAGCCAAGAGACCCAGTACTTC; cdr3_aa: CAWGSQETQYF
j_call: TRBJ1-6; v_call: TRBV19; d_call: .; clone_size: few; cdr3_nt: TGTGCCAGTAGTCTGGCTGGGTTCTTGAATTCACCCCTCCACTTT; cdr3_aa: CASSLAGFLNSPLHF
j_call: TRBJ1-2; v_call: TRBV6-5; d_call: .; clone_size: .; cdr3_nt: TGTGCCAGCCTTGGAGCTAACTATGGCTACACCTTC; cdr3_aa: CASLGANYGYTF
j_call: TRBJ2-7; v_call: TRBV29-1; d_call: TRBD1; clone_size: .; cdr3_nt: TGCAGCGTTATGGACAGGGGGTACGAGCAGTACTTC; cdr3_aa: CSVMDRGYEQYF
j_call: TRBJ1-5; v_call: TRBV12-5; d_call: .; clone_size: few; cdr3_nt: TGTGCTAGTGGTTTGCCATCGACAGAATATAGCAATCAGCCCCAGCATTTT; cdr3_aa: CASGLPSTEYSNQPQHF
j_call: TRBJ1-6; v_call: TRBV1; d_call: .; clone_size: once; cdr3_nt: TGCACCAGCAGCCCGGGGGGAACAGGGGGCACCTATAATTCACCCCTCCACTTT; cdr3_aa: CTSSPGGTGGTYNSPLHF
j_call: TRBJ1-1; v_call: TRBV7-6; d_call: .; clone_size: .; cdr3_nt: TGTGCCAGCAGCTTAGGGGGTGCCACTGAAGCTTTCTTT; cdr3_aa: CASSLGGATEAFF
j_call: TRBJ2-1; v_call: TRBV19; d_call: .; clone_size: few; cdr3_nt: TGTGCCAGTAGTACGGGAACCTACAATGAGCAGTTCTTC; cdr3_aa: CASSTGTYNEQFF
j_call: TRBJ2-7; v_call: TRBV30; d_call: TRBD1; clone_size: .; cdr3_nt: TGTGCCTGGAGGCCCCGACAGGGGCTTTTCTACGAGCAGTACTTC; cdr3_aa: CAWRPRQGLFYEQYF
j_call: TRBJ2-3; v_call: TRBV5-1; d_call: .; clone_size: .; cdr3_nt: TGCGCCAGCAGCTTTGGTGGGACCACAGATACGCAGTATTTT; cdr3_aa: CASSFGGTTDTQYF
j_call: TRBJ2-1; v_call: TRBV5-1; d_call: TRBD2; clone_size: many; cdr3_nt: TGCGCCAGCAGCTTGGGACTAGCAGGGGAGCAGTTCTTC; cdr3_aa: CASSLGLAGEQFF
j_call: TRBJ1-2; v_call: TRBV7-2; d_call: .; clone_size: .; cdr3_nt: TGTGCCAGCAGCTTAGGCCGGACAGACTATGGCTACACCTTC; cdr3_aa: CASSLGRTDYGYTF
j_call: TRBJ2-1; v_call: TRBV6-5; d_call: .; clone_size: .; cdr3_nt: TGTGCCAGCAGTTACGGTCTAGCGAGACAAAATGAGCAGTTCTTC; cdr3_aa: CASSYGLARQNEQFF
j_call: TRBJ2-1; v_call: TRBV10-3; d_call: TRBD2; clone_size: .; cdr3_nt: TGTGCCACGGCAGGGCTAGCGGGTCAGGACAATGAGCAGTTCTTC; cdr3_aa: CATAGLAGQDNEQFF
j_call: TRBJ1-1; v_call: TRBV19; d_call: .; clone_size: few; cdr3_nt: TGTGCCAGTAGTCCCTGGGATGGGGACGCTGAAGCTTTCTTT; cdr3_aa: CASSPWDGDAEAFF
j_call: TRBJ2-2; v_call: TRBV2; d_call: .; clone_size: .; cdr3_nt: TGTGCCAGCAGAAGGCAGTACACCGGGGAGCTGTTTTTT; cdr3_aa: CASRRQYTGELFF
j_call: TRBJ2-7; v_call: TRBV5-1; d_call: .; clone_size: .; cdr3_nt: TGCGCCAGCAGCTTGGGTTATACGGTGACCTACGAGCAGTACTTC; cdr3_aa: CASSLGYTVTYEQYF
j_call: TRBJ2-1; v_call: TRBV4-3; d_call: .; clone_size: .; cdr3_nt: TGCGCCAGCAGCCAAGGACTAGTGAATGAGCAGTTCTTC; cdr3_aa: CASSQGLVNEQFF
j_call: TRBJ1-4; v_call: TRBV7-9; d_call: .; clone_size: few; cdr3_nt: TGTGCCAGCAGCTTAGGGCAGCCGACAACTAATGAAAAACTGTTTTTT; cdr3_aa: CASSLGQPTTNEKLFF
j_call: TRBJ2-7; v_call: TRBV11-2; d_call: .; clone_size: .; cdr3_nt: TGTGCCAGCAGCTTACAATACGAGCAGTACTTC; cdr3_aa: CASSLQYEQYF
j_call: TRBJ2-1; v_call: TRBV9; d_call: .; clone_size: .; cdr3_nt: TGTGCCAGCAGCGTGGCCGGGGCTCCTCAAGGGGAGCAGTTCTTC; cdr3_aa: CASSVAGAPQGEQFF
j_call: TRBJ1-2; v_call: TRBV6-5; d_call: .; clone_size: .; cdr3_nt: TGTGCCAGCAGTTACAATCCGGGGGGCGGCTATGGCTACACCTTC; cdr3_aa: CASSYNPGGGYGYTF
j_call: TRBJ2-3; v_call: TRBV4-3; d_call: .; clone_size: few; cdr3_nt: TGCGCCAGCAGCCGAGGACCCCCTACAGATACGCAGTATTTT; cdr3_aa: CASSRGPPTDTQYF
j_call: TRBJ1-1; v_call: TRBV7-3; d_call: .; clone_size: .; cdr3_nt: TGTGCCAGCAGCTTATCGGTAGTGTCGGCTGAAGCTTTCTTT; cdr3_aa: CASSLSVVSAEAFF
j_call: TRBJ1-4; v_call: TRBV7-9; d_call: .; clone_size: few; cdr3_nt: TGTGCCAGCAGCTTTAAAGGGGAAAAACTGTTTTTT; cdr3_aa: CASSFKGEKLFF